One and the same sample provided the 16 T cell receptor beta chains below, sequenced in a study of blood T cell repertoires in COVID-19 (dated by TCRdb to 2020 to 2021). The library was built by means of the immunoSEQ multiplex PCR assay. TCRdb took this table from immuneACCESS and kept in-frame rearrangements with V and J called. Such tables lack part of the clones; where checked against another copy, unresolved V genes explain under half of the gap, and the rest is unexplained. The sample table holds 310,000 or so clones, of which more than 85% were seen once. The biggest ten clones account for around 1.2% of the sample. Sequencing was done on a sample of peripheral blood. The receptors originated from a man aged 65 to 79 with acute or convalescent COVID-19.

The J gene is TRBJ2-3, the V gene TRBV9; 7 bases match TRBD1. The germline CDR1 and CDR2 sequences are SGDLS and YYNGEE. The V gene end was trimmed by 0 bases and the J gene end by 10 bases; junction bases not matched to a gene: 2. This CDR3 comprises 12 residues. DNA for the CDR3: TGTGCCAGCAGCGTAGGACAGGGTTCGCAGTATTTT. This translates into CASSVGQGSQYF.

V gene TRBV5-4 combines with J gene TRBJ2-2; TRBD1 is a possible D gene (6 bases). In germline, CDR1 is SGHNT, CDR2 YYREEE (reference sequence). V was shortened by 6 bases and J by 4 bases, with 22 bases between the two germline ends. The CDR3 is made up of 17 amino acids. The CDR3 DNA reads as TGTGCCAGCAATCTCCTTGGGGGCCGGGGCCCCACCGGGGAGCTGTTTTTT. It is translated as CASNLLGGRGPTGELFF.

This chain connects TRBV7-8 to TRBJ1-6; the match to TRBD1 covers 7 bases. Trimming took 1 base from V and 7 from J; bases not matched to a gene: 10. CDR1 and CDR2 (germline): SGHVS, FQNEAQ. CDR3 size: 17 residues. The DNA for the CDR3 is TGTGCCAGCAGCTTAGACGGCAGGGGGACATGGAATTCACCCCTCCACTTT. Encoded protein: CASSLDGRGTWNSPLHF.

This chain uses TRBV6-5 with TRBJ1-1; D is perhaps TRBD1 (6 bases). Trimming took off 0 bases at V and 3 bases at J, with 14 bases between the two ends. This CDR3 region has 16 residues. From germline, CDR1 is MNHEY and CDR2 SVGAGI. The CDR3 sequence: CASSYSSGHRDTEAFF. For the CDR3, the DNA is TGTGCCAGCAGTTACTCCTCGGGACACAGGGACACTGAAGCTTTCTTT.

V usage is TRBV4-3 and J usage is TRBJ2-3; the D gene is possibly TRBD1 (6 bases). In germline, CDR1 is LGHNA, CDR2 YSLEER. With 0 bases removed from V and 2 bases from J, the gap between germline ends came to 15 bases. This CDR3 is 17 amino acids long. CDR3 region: CASSQDRGGSFTDTQYF. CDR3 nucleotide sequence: TGCGCCAGCAGCCAAGATCGTGGGGGCTCCTTCACAGATACGCAGTATTTT.

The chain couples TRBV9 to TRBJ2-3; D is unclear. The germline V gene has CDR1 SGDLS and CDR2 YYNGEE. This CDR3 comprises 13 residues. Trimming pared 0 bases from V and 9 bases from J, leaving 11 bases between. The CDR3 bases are TGTGCCAGCAGCGTAGGGGCAAGTCAGACGCAGTATTTT. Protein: CASSVGASQTQYF.

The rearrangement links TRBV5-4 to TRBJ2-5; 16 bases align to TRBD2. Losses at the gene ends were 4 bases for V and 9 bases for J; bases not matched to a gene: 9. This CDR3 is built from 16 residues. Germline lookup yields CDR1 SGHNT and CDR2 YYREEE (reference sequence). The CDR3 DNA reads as TGTGCCAGCAGCATAACTCGGGGACTAGCGGGAGGGGCCCAGTACTTC. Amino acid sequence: CASSITRGLAGGAQYF.

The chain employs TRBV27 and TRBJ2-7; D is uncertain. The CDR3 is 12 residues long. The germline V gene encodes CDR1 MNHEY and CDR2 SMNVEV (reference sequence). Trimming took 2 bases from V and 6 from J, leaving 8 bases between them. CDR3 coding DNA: TGTGCCAGCAGTTTAGTGGCTGGCGAGCAGTACTTC. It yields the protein CASSLVAGEQYF.

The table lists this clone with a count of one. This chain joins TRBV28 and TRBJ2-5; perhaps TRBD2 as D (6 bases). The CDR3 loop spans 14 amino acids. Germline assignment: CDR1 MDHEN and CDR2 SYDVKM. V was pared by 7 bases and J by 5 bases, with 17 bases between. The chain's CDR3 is CASIRPGGGETQYF. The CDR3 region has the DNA TGTGCCAGCATCCGCCCCGGTGGAGGGGAGACCCAGTACTTC.

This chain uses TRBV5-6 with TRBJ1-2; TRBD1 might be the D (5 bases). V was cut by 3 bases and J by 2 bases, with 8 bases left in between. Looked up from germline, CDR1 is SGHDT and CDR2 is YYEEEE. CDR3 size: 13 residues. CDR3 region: CASSSRGNYGYTF. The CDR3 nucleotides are TGTGCCAGCAGCTCAAGGGGCAACTATGGCTACACCTTC.

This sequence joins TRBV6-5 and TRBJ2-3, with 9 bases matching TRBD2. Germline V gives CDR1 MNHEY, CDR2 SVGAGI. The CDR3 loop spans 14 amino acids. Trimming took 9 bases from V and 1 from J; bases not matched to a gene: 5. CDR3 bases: TGTGCCAGTTCACAGCGGGAGGGCACAGATACGCAGTATTTT. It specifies CASSQREGTDTQYF.

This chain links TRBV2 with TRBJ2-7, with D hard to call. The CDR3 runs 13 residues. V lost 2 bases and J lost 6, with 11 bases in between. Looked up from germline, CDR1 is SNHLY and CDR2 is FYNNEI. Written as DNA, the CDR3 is TGTGCCAGCAGTGAAAGTCTAGTAACCGAGCAGTACTTC. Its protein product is CASSESLVTEQYF.

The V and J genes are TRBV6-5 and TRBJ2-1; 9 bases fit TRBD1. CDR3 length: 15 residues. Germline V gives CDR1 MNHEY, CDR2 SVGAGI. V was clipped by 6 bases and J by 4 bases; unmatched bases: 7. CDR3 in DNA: TGTGCCAGCAGCCAGACAGGGGGAGCTTACAATGAGCAGTTCTTC. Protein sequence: CASSQTGGAYNEQFF.

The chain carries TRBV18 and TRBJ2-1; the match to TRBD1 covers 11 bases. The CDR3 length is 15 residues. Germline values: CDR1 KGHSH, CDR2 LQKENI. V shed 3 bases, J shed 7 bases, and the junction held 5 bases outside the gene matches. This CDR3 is CASSPGTGGTNEQFF. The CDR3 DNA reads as TGTGCCAGCTCACCCGGGACAGGGGGGACGAATGAGCAGTTCTTC.

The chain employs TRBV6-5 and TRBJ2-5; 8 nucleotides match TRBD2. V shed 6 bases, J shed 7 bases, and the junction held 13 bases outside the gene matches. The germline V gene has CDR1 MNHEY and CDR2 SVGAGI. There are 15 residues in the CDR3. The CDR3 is CASRPPTSGGWTQYF. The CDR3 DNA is TGTGCCAGCAGGCCCCCCACTAGCGGTGGCTGGACCCAGTACTTC.

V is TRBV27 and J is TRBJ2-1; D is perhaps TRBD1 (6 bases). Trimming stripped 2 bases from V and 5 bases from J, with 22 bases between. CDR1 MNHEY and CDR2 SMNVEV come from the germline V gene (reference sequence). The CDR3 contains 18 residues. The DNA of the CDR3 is TGTGCCAGCAGTTTAGCCTACTTAGCAGGGGCAAATAACAATGAGCAGTTCTTC. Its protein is CASSLAYLAGANNNEQFF.